A few counts support the clone carrying this T cell receptor (beta chain). V lost 5 bases and J lost 6, with 16 bases in between. Germline V gene lookup returns CDR1 SEHNR and CDR2 FQNEAQ (reference sequence). The CDR3 contains 14 residues. The sample originates from a study of blood T cell repertoires in COVID-19. Authors' methods: Reference gene primer amplification in the assay estimated nucleated cell counts. Here immunoSEQ multiplex PCR was the method, and the copy in TCRdb shows in-frame clones only, minus some. That table supplies the V and J calls and clone size; D and trimming were determined from the DNA. The sample yields about 300,000 clones, more than 75% seen once.

The source material was peripheral blood. The chain recombines TRBV7-9 with TRBJ2-5; maybe TRBD2 (6 bases). This sequence was found in a man aged 65 to 85 with acute or convalescent COVID-19. CDR3 region: CASSPGDLRKTQYF. CDR3 coding DNA: TGTGCCAGCAGCCCGGGGGATCTCCGTAAGACCCAGTACTTC.